Listed here are 5 T cell receptor beta chains from one sample, sequenced in a study of CD4 and CD8 cells across lung adenocarcinoma regions. TCRdb fed the PCR reads into MiXCR, producing one record per CDR3 protein. The sample lists several thousand distinct CDR3 sequences, around half occurring once. Sequences were obtained from CD8+ T cells from the center of a lung tumor. These receptors were taken from a male donor with lung adenocarcinoma. The CD4 and CD8 labels of this study may be unreliable.

This clonotype was seen once. The chain couples TRBV7-6 to TRBJ2-5; tentative D call: TRBD2 (7 bases). The CDR3 runs to 17 residues. Per the germline V gene, CDR1 is SGHVS and CDR2 is FNYEAQ. Trimming took 3 bases from V and 3 from J, leaving 20 bases between them. The CDR3: CASSLALGGRDEETQYF. CDR3 sequence (DNA): TGTGCCAGCAGCTTGGCGCTCGGGGGGCGTGACGAAGAGACCCAGTACTTC.

The J gene is TRBJ2-7, the V gene TRBV6-1; 9 nucleotides match TRBD2. Germline CDR1 and CDR2: MNHNS and SASEGT. The CDR3 loop spans 16 amino acids. The junction had 7 bases not matched to a gene; V was cut back by 3 bases and J by 1 base. CDR3 DNA: TGTGCCAGCAGTGAGGATCTAGCGGGGATTTCCTACGAGCAGTACTTC. Translated, it gives CASSEDLAGISYEQYF.

This clonotype came up a few times. J is TRBJ2-3 and V is TRBV4-1; D is uncertain. Germline V CDR1 and CDR2: MGHRA, YSYEKL. V was shortened by 0 bases and J by 0 bases, with 7 bases between the two germline ends. The length of the CDR3 is 15 residues. The CDR3: CASSQEGVSTDTQYF. The CDR3 nucleotides read TGCGCCAGCAGCCAAGAGGGCGTGAGCACAGATACGCAGTATTTT.

The chain is built from TRBV6-1 and TRBJ2-1; no clear D. The V gene lost 8 bases and the J gene lost 4 bases, with 9 bases spanning the gap. CDR1 is MNHNS and CDR2 is SASEGT in the germline V gene. The CDR3 contains 12 residues. CDR3 DNA: TGTGCCAGCGCTTTGTATTACAATGAGCAGTTCTTC. It codes for CASALYYNEQFF.

This clonotype was found many times. This chain uses TRBV6-1 with TRBJ2-6; 9 bases are shared with TRBD1. From germline, CDR1 is MNHNS and CDR2 SASEGT. With 9 bases clipped from V and 4 bases from J, the junction kept 10 bases outside the gene matches. The CDR3 is 16 amino acids. The CDR3, as DNA: TGTGCCAGTTCCGGGACAGGGTTCGGCGGGGCCAACGTCCTGACTTTC. This gives the protein CASSGTGFGGANVLTF.